This entry lists 2 T cell receptor beta chains sequenced from one sample in a study of radiotherapy plus CTLA-4 blockade in lung cancer. Generated by immunoSEQ multiplex PCR, the TCRdb table keeps only in-frame clones and is missing some. The sample has tens of thousands of clones, roughly three quarters seen once. The material was peripheral blood, obtained from a patient treated with radiotherapy plus ipilimumab. Every receptor here comes from a human donor with non-small cell lung cancer who had stable disease on radiotherapy plus ipilimumab.

This chain uses TRBV2 with TRBJ1-2; D not certain. The CDR3 spans 14 residues. The germline V and J ends were trimmed by 5 bases and 2 bases, with 12 bases remaining between them. CDR1 is SNHLY, CDR2 FYNNEI, per germline. CDR3 sequence: CASSRRKENYGYTF. CDR3 DNA sequence: TGTGCCAGCAGTCGGAGAAAAGAAAACTATGGCTACACCTTC.

The V gene is TRBV7-9, the J gene TRBJ1-2; TRBD1 matches 7 bases. The CDR3 is 15 residues long. Germline loops: CDR1 SEHNR, CDR2 FQNEAQ (reference sequence). The V gene end was trimmed by 0 bases and the J gene end by 0 bases; junction bases not matched to a gene: 1. Here the CDR3 DNA reads TGTGCCAGCAGCTTAGCCCAGGGGGCTAACTATGGCTACACCTTC. Translation gives CASSLAQGANYGYTF.